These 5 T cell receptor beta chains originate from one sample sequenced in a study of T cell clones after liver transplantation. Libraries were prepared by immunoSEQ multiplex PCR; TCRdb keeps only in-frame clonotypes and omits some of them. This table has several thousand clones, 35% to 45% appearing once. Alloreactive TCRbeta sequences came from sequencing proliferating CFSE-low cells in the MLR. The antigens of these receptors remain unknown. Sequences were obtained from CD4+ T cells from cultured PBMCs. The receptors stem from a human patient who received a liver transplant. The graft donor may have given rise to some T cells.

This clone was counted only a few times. The chain's CDR3 is CASTPHREDNGYTF. For the CDR3, the DNA is TGTGCCAGCACCCCTCACAGGGAAGATAATGGCTACACCTTC. The rearrangement uses TRBV28 and TRBJ1-2; maybe TRBD1 (6 bases). V was pared by 7 bases and J by 6 bases, with 18 bases between. CDR1 is MDHEN and CDR2 is SYDVKM in the germline V gene. The CDR3 is 14 amino acids.

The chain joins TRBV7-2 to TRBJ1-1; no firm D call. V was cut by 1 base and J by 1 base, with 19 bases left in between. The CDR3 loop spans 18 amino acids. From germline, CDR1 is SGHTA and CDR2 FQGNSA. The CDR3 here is CASSLGPYWALGNTEAFF. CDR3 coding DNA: TGTGCCAGCAGCTTAGGGCCCTATTGGGCCCTAGGGAACACTGAAGCTTTCTTT.

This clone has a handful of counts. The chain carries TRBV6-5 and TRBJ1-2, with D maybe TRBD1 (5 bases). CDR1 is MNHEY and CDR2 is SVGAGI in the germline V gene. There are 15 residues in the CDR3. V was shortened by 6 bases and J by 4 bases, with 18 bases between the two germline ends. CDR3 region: CASRRGRGSAYGYTF. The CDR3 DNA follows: TGTGCCAGCAGGAGGGGTCGGGGTTCGGCCTATGGCTACACCTTC.

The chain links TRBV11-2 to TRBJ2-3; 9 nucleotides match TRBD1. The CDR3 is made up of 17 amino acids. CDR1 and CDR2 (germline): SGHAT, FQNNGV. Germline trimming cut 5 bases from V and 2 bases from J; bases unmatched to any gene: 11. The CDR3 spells CASSDPWGQGNTDTQYF. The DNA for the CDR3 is TGTGCCAGCAGCGACCCCTGGGGACAGGGAAACACAGATACGCAGTATTTT. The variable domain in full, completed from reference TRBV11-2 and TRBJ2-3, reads EAGVAQSPRYKIIEKRQSVAFWCNPISGHATLYWYQQILGQGPKLLIQFQNNGVVDDSQLPKDRFSAERLKGVDSTLKIQPAKLEDSAVYLCASSDPWGQGNTDTQYFGPGTRLTVL.

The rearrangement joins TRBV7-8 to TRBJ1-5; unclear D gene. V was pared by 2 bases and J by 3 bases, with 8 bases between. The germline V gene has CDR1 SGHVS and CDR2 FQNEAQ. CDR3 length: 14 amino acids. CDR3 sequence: CASSLRPLNQPQHF. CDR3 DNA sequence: TGTGCCAGCAGCTTAAGACCGCTCAATCAGCCCCAGCATTTT.